These 21 T cell receptor beta chains came from one sample sequenced in a study of cytomegalovirus exposure and HLA in healthy donors. The primer mix had 60 Vbeta and 13 Jbeta primers. Libraries were prepared by immunoSEQ multiplex PCR; TCRdb keeps only in-frame clonotypes and omits some of them. This table has 150,000 or so clones, 80% appearing once. Sequenced material: PBMCs. The receptors derive from a woman in her forties or fifties in good health and CMV-seropositive.

The V gene is TRBV5-4, the J gene TRBJ2-7, with D possibly TRBD1 on 6 matching bases. This CDR3 contains 13 residues. Germline assignment: CDR1 SGHNT and CDR2 YYREEE (reference sequence). Trimming removed 2 bases at V and 7 bases at J, with 13 bases between. CDR3 nucleotide sequence: TGTGCCAGCAGCTTCTCAGGGGCTGGTGAGCAGTACTTC. This gives the protein CASSFSGAGEQYF.

For the CDR3, the DNA is TGTGCCATCAGGGGGACAGGGGGGCACGAGACCCAGTACTTC. Its translation is CAIRGTGGHETQYF. J is TRBJ2-5 and V is TRBV10-3; 11 nucleotides align to TRBD1. Germline trimming cut 6 bases from V and 5 bases from J; bases unmatched to any gene: 5. The CDR3 runs to 14 residues. Germline V gene lookup returns CDR1 ENHRY and CDR2 SYGVKD.

Notes on this clone: Other DNA variants within this sample encode the same CDR3. The chain joins TRBV28 to TRBJ2-3; 10 bases agree with TRBD1. Germline loops: CDR1 MDHEN, CDR2 SYDVKM. This CDR3 has 13 residues. V gave up 6 bases and J gave up 4 bases; unmatched junction bases: 1. Here the CDR3 reads CASRTGGADTQYF. CDR3 coding DNA: TGTGCCAGCAGGACAGGGGGCGCAGATACGCAGTATTTT.

The CDR3 is CASSALTLRSGNTIYF. CDR3 sequence (DNA): TGTGCCAGCAGCGCCCTGACCCTCAGGTCTGGAAACACCATATATTTT. The rearrangement uses TRBV7-8 and TRBJ1-3; unclear D gene. This CDR3 has 16 residues. Trimming took off 5 bases at V and 1 base at J, with 15 bases between the two ends. Germline CDR1 SGHVS, CDR2 FQNEAQ.

This chain joins TRBV7-9 and TRBJ1-2; no firm D call. Per the germline V gene, CDR1 is SEHNR and CDR2 is FQNEAQ (reference sequence). V gave up 1 base and J gave up 6 bases, with 3 bases separating them. CDR3 size: 11 residues. The CDR3 DNA reads as TGTGCCAGCAGCTTAGGCGATGGCTACACCTTC. Protein product: CASSLGDGYTF.

The chain carries TRBV19 and TRBJ2-2; 9 positions match TRBD2. V was pared by 3 bases and J by 3 bases, with 5 bases of the junction left unmatched. Germline loops: CDR1 LNHDA, CDR2 SQIVND (reference sequence). The CDR3 totals 16 residues. DNA of the CDR3: TGTGCCAGTAGTATTACGTTAGCGGGAGACACCGGGGAGCTGTTTTTT. Translating it yields CASSITLAGDTGELFF.

V usage is TRBV2 and J usage is TRBJ2-7, with D perhaps TRBD2 (6 bases). The germline V gene encodes CDR1 SNHLY and CDR2 FYNNEI. Trimming took off 8 bases at V and 2 bases at J, with 25 bases between the two ends. The CDR3 is 17 amino acids. The CDR3 DNA is TGTGCCAGCGGGGAAGGTCTAGTCAACCGGGAGACCTACGAGCAGTACTTC. Its translation is CASGEGLVNRETYEQYF.

The V and J genes are TRBV7-9 and TRBJ1-6, with D maybe TRBD1 (6 bases). The CDR3 totals 16 residues. Germline-derived CDR1 and CDR2 are SEHNR and FQNEAQ (reference sequence). Trimming cost V 3 bases and J 10 bases, with 19 bases left between them. CDR3 amino acids: CASSFSQGNGRSPLHF. Here the CDR3 DNA reads TGTGCCAGCAGCTTTTCACAGGGAAACGGTCGGTCACCCCTCCACTTT.

The chain recombines TRBV14 with TRBJ1-5; D is perhaps TRBD1 (5 bases). This CDR3 has 13 amino acids. Germline CDR1 SGHDN, CDR2 FVKESK. Trimming took 6 bases from V and 3 from J, leaving 9 bases between them. In nucleotides, the CDR3 is TGTGCCAGCAGTGACAGTCCCAATCAGCCCCAGCATTTT. The encoded protein is CASSDSPNQPQHF.

This clone occurred a few times. The gene calls are TRBV5-4 and TRBJ2-3; 8 bases map to TRBD2. The CDR3 spans 16 residues. V was clipped by 2 bases and J by 1 base; unmatched bases: 6. CDR1 SGHNT and CDR2 YYREEE come from the germline V gene (reference sequence). The CDR3 loop is CASSFWTGGGTDTQYF. CDR3 coding DNA: TGTGCCAGCAGCTTCTGGACGGGAGGGGGCACAGATACGCAGTATTTT.

The chain combines TRBV18 with TRBJ1-2, with D maybe TRBD1 (5 bases). Germline values: CDR1 KGHSH, CDR2 LQKENI. V lost 2 bases to trimming and J lost 1 base, with 8 bases between them. This CDR3 is built from 14 residues. The CDR3, as DNA: TGTGCCAGCTCACCAGCACAGGTTAACTATGGCTACACCTTC. It is translated as CASSPAQVNYGYTF.

The V call is TRBV18, the J call TRBJ1-1, with D possibly being TRBD1 (6 bases). This CDR3 region has 14 residues. Trimming stripped 3 bases from V and 4 bases from J, with 12 bases between. CDR1 and CDR2 (germline): KGHSH, LQKENI. The CDR3 region is CASSPPQGSTEAFF. The CDR3 DNA reads TGTGCCAGCTCACCCCCCCAGGGGAGCACTGAAGCTTTCTTT.

In regard to this clone: A junction end diverges from the germline sequence, so it may reflect a read error. The chain combines TRBV7-9 with TRBJ1-5, with D perhaps matching TRBD1 (6 bases). The CDR3 has 15 residues. Germline assignment: CDR1 SEHNR and CDR2 FQNEAQ (reference sequence). The chain's CDR3 is CSSSLTGYSNQPQHF. CDR3 in DNA: TGTTCCAGCAGCTTGACAGGATATAGCAATCAGCCCCAGCATTTT.

The chain carries TRBV6-6 and TRBJ1-4; 8 nucleotides match TRBD1. This CDR3 is 15 amino acids long. Germline CDR1 MNHNY, CDR2 SVGAGI (reference sequence). Trimming at V came to 0 bases and at J to 4 bases, leaving 1 base not matched to a gene. The CDR3 coding sequence is TGTGCCAGCAGTTACTCGGGACAGGATAATGAAAAACTGTTTTTT. Its protein is CASSYSGQDNEKLFF.

This clone was counted once. The chain combines TRBV30 with TRBJ1-3, with 7 positions matching TRBD1. The CDR3 is 10 residues long. Per germline, CDR1 GTSNPN and CDR2 SVGIG (reference sequence). V lost 2 bases and J lost 16; bases outside the gene matches: 5. The CDR3: CAWSSDRWYF. CDR3 nucleotides: TGTGCCTGGAGTTCGGACAGGTGGTATTTT.

The V gene is TRBV7-9, the J gene TRBJ2-7; the D gene is possibly TRBD1 (5 bases). The CDR3 has 14 residues. Trimming left V 0 bases short and J 2 bases short, with 8 bases between. CDR1 is SEHNR, CDR2 FQNEAQ, per germline (reference sequence). The CDR3 here is CASSLAGQAYEQYF. Written as DNA, the CDR3 is TGTGCCAGCAGCTTAGCGGGGCAGGCCTACGAGCAGTACTTC.

The rearrangement uses TRBV30 and TRBJ1-1; D is possibly TRBD1 (5 bases). Per the germline V gene, CDR1 is GTSNPN and CDR2 is SVGIG (reference sequence). The CDR3 contains 13 residues. V lost 8 bases and J lost 2, with 15 bases in between. CDR3 bases: TGTGCCCAGCGACAGTCGTCCAACACTGAAGCTTTCTTT. Translated, it gives CAQRQSSNTEAFF.

The chain couples TRBV18 to TRBJ1-5; D not resolved. The germline V gene encodes CDR1 KGHSH and CDR2 LQKENI. V was clipped by 2 bases and J by 6 bases, with 14 bases between them. The CDR3 loop spans 15 amino acids. The DNA for the CDR3 is TGTGCCAGCTCACCAGTATCTATCCGGGGTCAGCCCCAGCATTTT. Translating gives CASSPVSIRGQPQHF.

The V call is TRBV4-2, the J call TRBJ1-2; 7 bases line up with TRBD1. Per germline, CDR1 LGHNA and CDR2 YNFKEQ. This CDR3 has 15 amino acids. The junction had 7 bases not matched to a gene; V was cut back by 2 bases and J by 4 bases. The CDR3 region has the DNA TGTGCCAGCAGCCAAATACAGGGGATGAGCTATGGCTACACCTTC. Amino acid sequence: CASSQIQGMSYGYTF.

This sequence joins TRBV4-1 and TRBJ2-5; a possible D gene is TRBD2 (5 bases). CDR3 length: 14 residues. The V and J ends lost 3 bases and 4 bases respectively, with 12 bases between them. In germline, CDR1 is MGHRA, CDR2 YSYEKL. The CDR3 region has the DNA TGCGCCAGCAGCCAGATGGGAAGCGGAGAGACCCAGTACTTC. This gives the protein CASSQMGSGETQYF.

The chain joins TRBV29-1 to TRBJ1-1; 7 bases fit TRBD1. There are 12 residues in the CDR3. V lost 5 bases, J lost 7 bases, and 7 bases stayed unmatched. The germline V gene encodes CDR1 SQVTM and CDR2 ANQGSEA. For the CDR3, the DNA is TGCAGCGTTTCTACAGGGGTCGGTGAAGCTTTCTTT. As protein: CSVSTGVGEAFF. The entire variable domain, with the rest obtained from reference TRBV29-1 and TRBJ1-1, is as follows: SAVISQKPSRDICQRGTSLTIQCQVDSQVTMMFWYRQQPGQSLTLIATANQGSEATYESGFVIDKFPISRPNLTFSTLTVSNMSPEDSSIYLCSVSTGVGEAFFGQGTRLTVV.